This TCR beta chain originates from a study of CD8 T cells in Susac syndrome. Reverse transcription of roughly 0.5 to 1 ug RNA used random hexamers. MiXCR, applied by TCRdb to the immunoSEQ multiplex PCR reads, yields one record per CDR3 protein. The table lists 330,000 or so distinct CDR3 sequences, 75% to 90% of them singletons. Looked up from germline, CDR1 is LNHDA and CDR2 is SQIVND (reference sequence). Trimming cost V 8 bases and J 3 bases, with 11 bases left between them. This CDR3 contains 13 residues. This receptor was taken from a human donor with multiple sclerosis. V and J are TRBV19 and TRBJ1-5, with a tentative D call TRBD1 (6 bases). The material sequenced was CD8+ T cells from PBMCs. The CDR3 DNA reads TGTGCCAGTGCTACAGGGATCAATCAGCCCCAGCATTTT. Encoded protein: CASATGINQPQHF.